One sample yielded the 28 T cell receptor beta chains listed below, sequenced in a study of tissue T cells after allogeneic stem cell transplantation (dated by TCRdb to about 2022). Taken with the paper, the label for time point translates to: mouse harvest day 14 after allogeneic transplant. Mouse grafts combined 10^7 T-cell-depleted bone marrow cells with 10^6 splenic CD5+ T cells, given via tail vein injection. Receptor amplification or capture employed the immunoSEQ multiplex PCR assay. Drawn from immuneACCESS, this table holds only the in-frame rearrangements with V and J called that TCRdb kept. Clones are partly lost; checked studies trace under half to an unresolved V gene and leave the rest unexplained. Across this sample there are roughly 4,700 clones, with roughly 30% seen only once. The leading ten clones occupy approximately 10% of the sample. The material sequenced was skin. The receptors originated from a female BALB/c mouse given C57BL/6 T cells with graft-versus-host disease after an allogeneic hematopoietic cell transplant.

Details on this clone: Each gene name is a mouse one. The CDR3 is cut off 1 residue early in the read; its end comes from the germline J gene. V usage is TRBV26 and J usage is TRBJ2-1; 8 nucleotides align to TRBD1. Germline V gene sequence: CDR1 KGHPV, CDR2 FQNQEV (reference sequence). The CDR3 has 14 residues. V trimming: 4 bases; J trimming: 7 bases; junction bases outside the gene matches: 6. CDR3 DNA, as far as it was read: TGTGCCAGCAGTCCCCGACAGGGGTGGGCTGAGCAGTTC. Translated, it gives CASSPRQGWAEQF. In full, the CDR3 is CASSPRQGWAEQFF.

This clone appeared a single time. Gene names denote mouse genes. The read halts 1 residue ahead of the CDR3 end, with the missing end drawn from the germline J gene. This chain uses TRBV14 with TRBJ2-2, with TRBD1 identical over 11 bases. This CDR3 has 16 amino acids. With 2 bases clipped from V and 2 bases from J, the junction kept 2 bases outside the gene matches. Germline-derived CDR1 and CDR2 are SGHDT and FRDEAV. CDR3 bases read: TGTGCCAGCAGTTTTCGGGACAGGGGGAACACCGGGCAGCTCTAC. As protein: CASSFRDRGNTGQLY. The complete CDR3 sequence is CASSFRDRGNTGQLYF.

This clone occurred once. The genes are named according to mouse. The read terminates 1 residue ahead of where the CDR3 ends, so the germline J gene completes it. The chain recombines TRBV26 with TRBJ2-2, with 8 bases lining up with TRBD1. This CDR3 region has 15 residues. The trim removed 5 bases at V and 4 bases at J, leaving 6 bases unmatched. Germline CDR1 reads KGHPV; CDR2 reads FQNQEV (reference sequence). The CDR3 DNA, read in part, is TGTGCCAGCAGTTCAGGGGGCGCGAGCACCGGGCAGCTCTAC. This sequence encodes CASSSGGASTGQLY. The full-length CDR3 reads as CASSSGGASTGQLYF. The full variable domain, its missing parts supplied by reference TRBV26 and TRBJ2-2, is NSKVIQTPRYLVKGQGQKAKMRCIPEKGHPVVFWYQQNKNNEFKFLINFQNQEVLQQIDMTEKRFSAECPSNSPCSLEIQSSEAGDSALYLCASSSGGASTGQLYFGEGSKLTVL.

On this clone itself: Any gene name here is a mouse gene name. Read data end 1 residue before the CDR3 end; the end is taken from the germline J gene. The chain has TRBV1 and TRBJ2-5, with 8 bases that match TRBD1. Trimming cost V 3 bases and J 4 bases; bases outside gene matches: 0. Germline CDR1 NSQYPW, CDR2 LRSPGD (reference sequence). This CDR3 is 13 amino acids long. The sequenced part of the CDR3 DNA is TGCACCTGCAGTGCGACAGGGGAAGACACCCAGTAC. As protein: CTCSATGEDTQY. The whole CDR3 reads CTCSATGEDTQYF.

This clone is labeled as medium-sized (0.01 to 0.1%). Gene names and germline match the mouse. The CDR3 goes on 1 residue after the read ends, and that part is filled in from the germline J gene. This chain uses TRBV26 with TRBJ2-1; no reliable D call. The CDR3 is 15 residues long. The germline CDR1 and CDR2 sequences are KGHPV and FQNQEV (reference sequence). Trimming removed 3 bases at V and 0 bases at J, with 9 bases between. The CDR3 spells CASSLPGYNYAEQFF. The part of the CDR3 DNA that was read is TGTGCCAGCAGTCTCCCGGGTTATAACTATGCTGAGCAGTTC.

Of note for this clone: The genes are named according to mouse. The CDR3 extends 1 residue past the end of the read, so its final part is completed from the germline J gene. The chain has TRBV1 and TRBJ2-7; D perhaps matches TRBD2 (5 bases). Trimming took 1 base from V and 3 from J, leaving 7 bases between them. CDR1 is NSQYPW and CDR2 is LRSPGD in the germline V gene (reference sequence). The CDR3 consists of 13 residues. The CDR3 bases that were read are TGCACCTGCAGTGCAGTTGGGGACTATGAACAGTAC. Amino acids: CTCSAVGDYEQY. The CDR3, in full, reads CTCSAVGDYEQYF. Full variable domain (outside the CDR3, taken from reference TRBV1 and TRBJ2-7): VTLLEQNPRWRLVPRGQAVNLRCILKNSQYPWMSWYQQDLQKQLQWLFTLRSPGDKEVKSLPGADYLATRVTDTELRLQVANMSQGRTLYCTCSAVGDYEQYFGPGTRLTVL.

As regards this clone: The genes and germline here are from mouse. The missing CDR3 end, 1 residue past where the read stops, is filled in from the germline J gene. V gene TRBV13-2 combines with J gene TRBJ1-1; D is uncertain. The CDR3 covers 14 residues. Per germline, CDR1 NNHNN and CDR2 SYGAGS (reference sequence). V lost 0 bases to trimming and J lost 0 bases, with 6 bases between them. The DNA read from the CDR3 is TGTGCCAGCGGTGATGGACACGCAAACACAGAAGTCTTC. Translation gives CASGDGHANTEVF. The complete CDR3 reads CASGDGHANTEVFF.

This clone is medium-sized by share. Gene names are mouse gene names. The read ends 1 residue early relative to the CDR3; the germline J gene fills the gap. The chain couples TRBV12-1 to TRBJ1-4, with 8 nucleotides matching TRBD1. V shed 1 base, J shed 5 bases, and the junction held 2 bases outside the gene matches. The CDR3 runs to 14 residues. The V gene's germline CDR1 is SGHSN and CDR2 HYEKVE. The sequenced CDR3 bases are TGTGCCAGCTCTCTGCGACAGGGGAACGAAAGATTATTT. This codes for CASSLRQGNERLF. The complete CDR3 protein is CASSLRQGNERLFF.

Turning to this clone: Genes here carry mouse names. The CDR3 end is not reached by the read, which stops 1 residue before it; the germline J gene fills it in. The chain uses TRBV23 and TRBJ1-1; TRBD1 reflects the table's D call only, with no check against the DNA. CDR3 size: 14 residues. CDR1 KGHTA and CDR2 FQNQQP come from the germline V gene. The DNA read from the CDR3 is TGCTCCAGCAGTCAACAGGCAGCAAACACAGAAGTCTTC. Residues: CSSSQQAANTEVF. The entire CDR3 is CSSSQQAANTEVFF. The full variable domain, its missing parts supplied by reference TRBV23 and TRBJ1-1, is DAAVTQKPRYLIKMKGQEAEMKCIPEKGHTAVFWYQQKQSKELKFLIYFQNQQPLDQIDMVKERFSAVCPSSSLCSLGIRTCEAEDSALYLCSSSQQAANTEVFFGKGTRLTVV.

This clone was seen a few times. Mouse germline and gene names are used. The DNA ends 1 residue before the CDR3 does, and the rest of the CDR3 is filled in from the germline J gene. The chain employs TRBV12-1 and TRBJ2-2; 7 bases are shared with TRBD1. This CDR3 is built from 15 residues. CDR1 and CDR2 from the germline V gene are SGHSN and HYEKVE. Germline trimming cut 3 bases from V and 0 bases from J; bases unmatched to any gene: 3. The CDR3 bases that were read are TGTGCCAGCTCTTCCGGGACAGCAAACACCGGGCAGCTCTAC. It codes for CASSSGTANTGQLY. The whole CDR3 protein reads CASSSGTANTGQLYF.

The table lists this clone with a count of one. Gene names refer to mouse genes. The read terminates 1 residue ahead of where the CDR3 ends, so the germline J gene completes it. This chain links TRBV13-2 with TRBJ1-4; D is undetermined. This CDR3 is built from 12 residues. The ends were cut back, 5 bases at V and 4 bases at J, with 6 bases in the middle. Per the germline V gene, CDR1 is NNHNN and CDR2 is SYGAGS (reference sequence). Incomplete CDR3 DNA: TGTGCCAGCGGGACAAACAACGAAAGATTATTT. Encoded protein: CASGTNNERLF. The whole CDR3 is CASGTNNERLFF.

Of note for this clone: These gene names are mouse names. The read halts 1 residue ahead of the CDR3 end, with the missing end drawn from the germline J gene. The chain joins TRBV13-2 to TRBJ1-5; D possibly corresponds to TRBD1 (5 bases). The CDR3 consists of 13 residues. V dropped 7 bases and J dropped 2 bases, with 10 bases sitting between them. CDR1 and CDR2 (germline): NNHNN, SYGAGS (reference sequence). CDR3 bases read: TGTGCCAGCAGTGTACAGGACAACCAGGCTCCGCTT. Translated, it gives CASSVQDNQAPL. The CDR3 reads in full as CASSVQDNQAPLF.

This clone has a handful of counts. Gene names follow the mouse nomenclature. The read finishes 1 residue shy of the CDR3 end, and the germline J gene is used to complete it. Other DNA sequences in the same sample also yield this CDR3. The chain carries TRBV26 and TRBJ1-3, with TRBD1 as a possible D gene (6 bases). The CDR3 is 14 amino acids. Germline CDR1 KGHPV, CDR2 FQNQEV (reference sequence). The V end was cut by 6 bases, the J end by 2 bases, with 11 bases between. CDR3 DNA (partial): TGTGCCAGCAGCCTTACAGGGACTGGAAATACGCTCTAT. This encodes CASSLTGTGNTLY. The entire CDR3 is CASSLTGTGNTLYF.

Note on this clone: The gene symbols are mouse symbols. The sequenced fragment ends 1 residue before the CDR3 boundary, so the rest is inferred from the germline J gene. The rearrangement links TRBV19 to TRBJ2-7; TRBD2 matches 11 bases. The CDR3 totals 14 residues. The trim removed 6 bases at V and 4 bases at J, leaving 6 bases unmatched. Germline V gene lookup returns CDR1 FNHDT and CDR2 SITEND (reference sequence). CDR3 bases read: TGTGCCAGCACTACCGGGACTGGGGGATATGAACAGTAC. This codes for CASTTGTGGYEQY. The whole CDR3 region reads CASTTGTGGYEQYF. Based on the CDR3 plus reference TRBV19 and TRBJ2-7, the full variable domain is GGIITQTPKFLIGQEGQKLTLKCQQNFNHDTMYWYRQDSGKGLRLIYYSITENDLQKGDLSEGYDASREKKSSFSLTVTSAQKNEMAVFLCASTTGTGGYEQYFGPGTRLTVL.

A remark on this clone: Gene labels here are mouse ones. CDR3 DNA (partial): TGTGCCAGCAGTGATGGGGGGGGGCGCAAAGACACCCAGTAC. Its protein is CASSDGGGRKDTQY. In full, the CDR3 is CASSDGGGRKDTQYF. The V gene is TRBV13-1, the J gene TRBJ2-5, with 8 bases identical to TRBD2. Coverage ceases 1 residue before the CDR3 finishes, and the germline J gene fills in the end. The CDR3 consists of 15 residues. J was trimmed by 4 bases and V by 0 bases; bases with no gene match: 4. Germline V gives CDR1 NSHNY, CDR2 SYGAGN.

This clone occurred a few times. All gene names here are mouse names. The CDR3 end is not reached by the read, which stops 1 residue before it; the germline J gene fills it in. The sample has other DNA sequences that encode this CDR3 too. The chain carries TRBV16 and TRBJ2-7, with TRBD2 matching over 11 bases. The CDR3 has 15 amino acids. Germline assignment: CDR1 SGHSA and CDR2 FRNQAP. V lost 1 base and J lost 4; bases outside the gene matches: 3. The sequenced CDR3 bases are TGTGCAAGCAGCTTAGGAGGGACTGGGGGTTATGAACAGTAC. Amino acid sequence: CASSLGGTGGYEQY. The CDR3 reads in full as CASSLGGTGGYEQYF.

Sample share makes this clone medium-sized. Each gene name is a mouse one. The read is 1 residue too short to cover the CDR3 end, so that end is filled in from the germline J gene. The chain has TRBV3 and TRBJ2-7; D is ambiguous. The CDR3 is 13 amino acids. Trimming cost V 5 bases and J 0 bases, with 8 bases left between them. Germline CDR1 and CDR2: SNHLY and FYNGKV (reference sequence). The CDR3 region is CASSADNSYEQYF. The covered CDR3 bases are TGTGCCAGCAGCGCCGACAACTCCTATGAACAGTAC. The complete variable domain, with remaining parts taken from reference TRBV3 and TRBJ2-7, reads GPKVLQIPSHQIIDMGQMVTLNCDPVSNHLYFYWYKQILGQQMEFLVNFYNGKVMEKSKLFKDQFSVERPDGSYFTLKIQPTALEDSAVYFCASSADNSYEQYFGPGTRLTVL.

To note about this clone: Gene names follow the mouse nomenclature. Sequencing ends 1 residue short of the CDR3 end; the germline J gene provides the rest. This chain links TRBV31 with TRBJ2-4; 11 positions match TRBD2. Trimming took 2 bases from V and 2 from J; bases not matched to a gene: 6. This CDR3 spans 16 amino acids. Germline CDR1 is GKSSPN and CDR2 is SITVG. CDR3 DNA, as far as it was read: TGTGCCTGGAGTACGGGACTGGGGGCCGCTCAAAACACCTTGTAC. Protein product: CAWSTGLGAAQNTLY. The CDR3 in its entirety is CAWSTGLGAAQNTLYF.

In the case of this clone: These gene names are mouse names. The observed sequence ends 1 residue before the CDR3 terminus, with the missing tail filled in from the germline J gene. The V call is TRBV16, the J call TRBJ2-3, with a tentative D call TRBD2 (5 bases). Germline V CDR1 and CDR2: SGHSA, FRNQAP. The CDR3 has 13 amino acids. The germline V and J ends were trimmed by 2 bases and 5 bases, with 8 bases remaining between them. The CDR3 loop is CASSLSGRETLYF. CDR3 bases read: TGTGCAAGCAGCTTATCTGGGAGAGAAACGCTGTAT. The variable domain in full, completed from reference TRBV16 and TRBJ2-3, reads NAGVIQTPRHKVTGKGQEATLWCEPISGHSAVFWYRQTIVQGLEFLTYFRNQAPIDDSGMPKERFSAQMPNQSHSTLKIQSTQPQDSAVYLCASSLSGRETLYFGSGTRLTVL.

Within the sample, this clone is medium-sized. Here the gene names and germline are mouse. The read ends 1 residue early relative to the CDR3; the germline J gene fills the gap. The genes are TRBV5 and TRBJ2-1, with a tentative D call TRBD2 (6 bases). The CDR3 runs to 15 residues. CDR1 is LGHNA, CDR2 YNLKQL, per germline (reference sequence). Trimming removed 0 bases from V and 4 bases from J, with 10 bases in between. The CDR3 bases that were read are TGTGCCAGCAGCCAAGATCTCGGGGGGTATGCTGAGCAGTTC. It specifies CASSQDLGGYAEQF. The whole CDR3 region reads CASSQDLGGYAEQFF.

Of note for this clone: Each gene name is a mouse one. The read is 1 residue too short to cover the CDR3 end, so that end is filled in from the germline J gene. This rearrangement joins TRBV26 to TRBJ2-5; tentative D call: TRBD2 (7 bases). V was shortened by 2 bases and J by 3 bases, with 9 bases between the two germline ends. Germline-derived CDR1 and CDR2 are KGHPV and FQNQEV (reference sequence). The CDR3 has 14 residues. The CDR3 DNA, read in part, is TGTGCCAGCAGTCTGGGGGGGCGGCAAGACACCCAGTAC. Protein product: CASSLGGRQDTQY. The complete CDR3 sequence is CASSLGGRQDTQYF.

Details on this clone: Mouse germline and gene names are used. The read ends 1 residue early relative to the CDR3; the germline J gene fills the gap. The chain links TRBV19 to TRBJ2-1, with 7 bases lining up with TRBD2. Trimming at V came to 1 base and at J to 3 bases, leaving 4 bases not matched to a gene. This CDR3 comprises 15 residues. Germline CDR1 FNHDT, CDR2 SITEND (reference sequence). CDR3 bases read: TGTGCCAGCAGTATAAACGCTGGGGGCTATGCTGAGCAGTTC. Translation gives CASSINAGGYAEQF. The whole CDR3 sequence reads CASSINAGGYAEQFF. Full variable domain (remainder filled in from reference TRBV19 and TRBJ2-1): GGIITQTPKFLIGQEGQKLTLKCQQNFNHDTMYWYRQDSGKGLRLIYYSITENDLQKGDLSEGYDASREKKSSFSLTVTSAQKNEMAVFLCASSINAGGYAEQFFGPGTRLTVL.

To note about this clone: Gene names are mouse gene names. Sequencing ends 1 residue short of the CDR3 end; the germline J gene provides the rest. This chain joins TRBV3 and TRBJ2-4; 7 bases agree with TRBD2. Trimming cost V 3 bases and J 0 bases; bases outside gene matches: 0. CDR1 SNHLY and CDR2 FYNGKV come from the germline V gene (reference sequence). CDR3 length: 14 amino acids. The CDR3 loop is CASSLGLSQNTLYF. The CDR3 DNA, read in part, is TGTGCCAGCAGCTTGGGACTGAGTCAAAACACCTTGTAC.

A remark on this clone: The genes and germline here are from mouse. The CDR3: CATGDRNNSPLYF. Partial CDR3 DNA: TGTGCCACAGGGGACAGAAATAATTCGCCCCTCTAC. The chain is built from TRBV13-3 and TRBJ1-6; 7 bases agree with TRBD1. The sequence runs out 1 residue before the end of the CDR3; the remainder is reconstructed from the germline J gene. TRBJ1-6 is noted as an ORF with a role that remains uncertain. Trimming removed 9 bases from V and 5 bases from J; junction bases left unmatched: 5. The CDR3 extends over 13 amino acids. Germline V lookup: CDR1 NNHDY, CDR2 SYVADS.

Remarks on this clone: Genes and germline come from the mouse. Read sequence stops 1 residue before the CDR3 end, and the germline J gene provides the missing end. J is TRBJ2-5 and V is TRBV23; the D call of TRBD2 is as the table states it, not checked on the DNA. Per germline, CDR1 KGHTA and CDR2 FQNQQP. The CDR3 sequence is 15 residues long. Here the CDR3 reads CSSSQSTGGRDTQYF. The CDR3 DNA, read in part, is TGCTCCAGCAGTCAATCGACTGGGGGGCGAGACACCCAGTAC.

In regard to this clone: The gene names here belong to mouse. Read data end 1 residue before the CDR3 end; the end is taken from the germline J gene. The chain recombines TRBV31 with TRBJ2-7, with TRBD2 as a possible D gene (7 bases). CDR3 size: 15 residues. V lost 4 bases and J lost 0, with 16 bases in between. The germline V gene has CDR1 GKSSPN and CDR2 SITVG. CDR3 loop: CAWTAGGTISYEQYF. The covered CDR3 bases are TGTGCCTGGACCGCGGGGGGGACAATCTCCTATGAACAGTAC.

In the case of this clone: Gene names are the mouse ones. Read data end 1 residue before the CDR3 end; the end is taken from the germline J gene. The rearrangement links TRBV13-2 to TRBJ1-5, with TRBD1 matching 9 bases. Trimming took 3 bases from V and 9 from J; bases not matched to a gene: 4. CDR1 is NNHNN and CDR2 is SYGAGS in the germline V gene (reference sequence). This CDR3 is 13 amino acids long. CDR3 loop: CASGVPGQGAPLF. Incomplete CDR3 DNA: TGTGCCAGCGGTGTCCCGGGACAGGGGGCTCCGCTT.

With regard to this clone: The listed genes are named as in mouse. The DNA ends 1 residue before the CDR3 does, and the rest of the CDR3 is filled in from the germline J gene. This chain joins TRBV26 and TRBJ1-2; D gene uncertain. Per the germline V gene, CDR1 is KGHPV and CDR2 is FQNQEV (reference sequence). This CDR3 is built from 11 residues. Trimming removed 6 bases from V and 0 bases from J, with 2 bases in between. Here the CDR3 reads CASRANSDYTF. CDR3 DNA, as far as it was read: TGTGCCAGCAGGGCAAACTCCGACTACACC.